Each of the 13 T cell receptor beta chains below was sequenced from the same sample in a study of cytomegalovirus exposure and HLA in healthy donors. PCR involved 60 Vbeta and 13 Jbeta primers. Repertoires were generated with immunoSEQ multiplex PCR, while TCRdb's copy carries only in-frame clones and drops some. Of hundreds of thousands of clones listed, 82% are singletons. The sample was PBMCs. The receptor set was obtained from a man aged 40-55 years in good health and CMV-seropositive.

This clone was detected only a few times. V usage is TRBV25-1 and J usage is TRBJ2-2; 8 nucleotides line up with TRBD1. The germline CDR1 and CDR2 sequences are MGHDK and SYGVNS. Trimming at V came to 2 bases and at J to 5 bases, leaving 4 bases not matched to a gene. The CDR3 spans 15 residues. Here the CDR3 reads CASSEGDRFTGELFF. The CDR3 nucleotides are TGTGCCAGCAGTGAAGGGGACAGGTTTACCGGGGAGCTGTTTTTT.

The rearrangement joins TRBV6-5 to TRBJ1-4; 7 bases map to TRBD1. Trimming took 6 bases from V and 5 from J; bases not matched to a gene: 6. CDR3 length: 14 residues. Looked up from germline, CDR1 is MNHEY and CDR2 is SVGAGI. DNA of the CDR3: TGTGCCAGCAGCTCGACAGGGATCAATGAAAAACTGTTTTTT. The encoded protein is CASSSTGINEKLFF.

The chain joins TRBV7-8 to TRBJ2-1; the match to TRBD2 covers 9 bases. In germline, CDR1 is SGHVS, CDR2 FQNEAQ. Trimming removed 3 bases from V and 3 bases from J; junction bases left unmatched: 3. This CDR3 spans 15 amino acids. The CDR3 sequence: CASSFSGRLYNEQFF. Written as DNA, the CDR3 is TGTGCCAGCAGCTTCAGCGGGAGGCTCTACAATGAGCAGTTCTTC.

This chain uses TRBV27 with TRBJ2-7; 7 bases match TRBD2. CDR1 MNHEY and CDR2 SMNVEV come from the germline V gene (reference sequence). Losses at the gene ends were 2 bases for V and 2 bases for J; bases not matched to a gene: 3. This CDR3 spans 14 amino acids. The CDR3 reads CASSLGAGAYEQYV. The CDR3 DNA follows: TGTGCCAGCAGTTTAGGGGCGGGAGCCTACGAGCAGTACGTC.

The CDR3, as DNA: TGTGCCAGCAGGCGGTTCGATACGAACACCGGGGAGCTGTTTTTT. It codes for CASRRFDTNTGELFF. V gene TRBV27 combines with J gene TRBJ2-2, with D unclear. Germline loops: CDR1 MNHEY, CDR2 SMNVEV (reference sequence). There are 15 residues in the CDR3. V was trimmed by 6 bases and J by 0 bases, leaving 11 bases between them.

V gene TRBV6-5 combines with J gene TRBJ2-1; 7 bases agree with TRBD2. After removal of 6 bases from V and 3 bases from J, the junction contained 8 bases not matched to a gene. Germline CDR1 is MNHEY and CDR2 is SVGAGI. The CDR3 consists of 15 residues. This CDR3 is CASRASGTVYNEQFF. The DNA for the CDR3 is TGTGCCAGCAGAGCCAGCGGGACCGTCTACAATGAGCAGTTCTTC.

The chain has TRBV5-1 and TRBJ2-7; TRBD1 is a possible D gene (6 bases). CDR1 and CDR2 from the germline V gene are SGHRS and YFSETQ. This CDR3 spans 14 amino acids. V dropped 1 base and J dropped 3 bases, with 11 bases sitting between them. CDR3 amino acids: CASSLTGPFYEQYF. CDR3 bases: TGCGCCAGCAGCTTGACAGGGCCCTTCTACGAGCAGTACTTC. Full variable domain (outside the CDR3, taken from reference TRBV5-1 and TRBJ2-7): KAGVTQTPRYLIKTRGQQVTLSCSPISGHRSVSWYQQTPGQGLQFLFEYFSETQRNKGNFPGRFSGRQFSNSRSEMNVSTLELGDSALYLCASSLTGPFYEQYFGPGTRLTVT.

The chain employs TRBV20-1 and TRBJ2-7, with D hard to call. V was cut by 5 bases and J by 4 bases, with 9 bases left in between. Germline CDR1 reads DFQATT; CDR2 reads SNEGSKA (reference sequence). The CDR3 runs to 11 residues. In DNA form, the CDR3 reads TGCAGTGCTGAGAACGGGTACGAGCAGTACTTC. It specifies CSAENGYEQYF.

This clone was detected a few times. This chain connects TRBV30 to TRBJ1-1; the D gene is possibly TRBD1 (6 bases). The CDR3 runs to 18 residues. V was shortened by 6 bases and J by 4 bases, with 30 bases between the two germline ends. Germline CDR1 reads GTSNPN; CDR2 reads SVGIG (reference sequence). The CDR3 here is CACRPPRGGVKRGTEAFF. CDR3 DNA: TGTGCCTGTCGCCCGCCTCGGGGGGGCGTAAAGAGGGGCACTGAAGCTTTCTTT.

Here the CDR3 reads CASSEPRRGYEQYV. For the CDR3, the DNA is TGTGCCAGCAGTGAACCTCGGCGGGGCTACGAGCAGTACGTC. J is TRBJ2-7 and V is TRBV6-5, with a weak D call TRBD2 (6 bases). The germline V gene has CDR1 MNHEY and CDR2 SVGAGI. V lost 5 bases and J lost 3, with 14 bases in between. This CDR3 is built from 14 residues.

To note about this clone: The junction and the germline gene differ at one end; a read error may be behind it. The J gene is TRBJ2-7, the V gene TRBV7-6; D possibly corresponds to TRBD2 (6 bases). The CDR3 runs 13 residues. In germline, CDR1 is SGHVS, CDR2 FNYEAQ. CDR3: CASSPLQDERASF. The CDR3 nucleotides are TGTGCCAGCAGCCCGCTACAGGACGAGCGGGCCTCCTTC.

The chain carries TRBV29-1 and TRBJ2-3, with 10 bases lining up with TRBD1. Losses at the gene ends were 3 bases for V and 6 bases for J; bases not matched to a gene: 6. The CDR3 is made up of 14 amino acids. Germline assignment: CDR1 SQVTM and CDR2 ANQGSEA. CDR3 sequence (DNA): TGCAGCGTTGATTCGGACAGGGGGGATGATACGCAGTATTTT. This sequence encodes CSVDSDRGDDTQYF.

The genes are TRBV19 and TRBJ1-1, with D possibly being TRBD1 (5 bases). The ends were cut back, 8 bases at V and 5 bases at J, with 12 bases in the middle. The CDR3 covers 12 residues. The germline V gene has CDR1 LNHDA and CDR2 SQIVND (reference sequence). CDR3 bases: TGTGCCAGTCGTCAGGGCGGAACTGAAGCTTTCTTT. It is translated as CASRQGGTEAFF.